This T cell receptor beta chain is drawn from a study of Ad26.COV2.S vaccination and SARS-CoV-2 variants (dated by TCRdb to about 2021). Regarding the study in general: Donors in the vaccine arm were drawn from COV1001, a phase I-IIa trial of Ad26.COV2.S in healthy adults that was multicentre, randomized, double-blind and placebo-controlled. Dosing of Ad26.COV2.S was intramuscular, at either 5x10^10 or 1x10^11 viral particles, delivered as one shot or as two shots spaced 56 days apart. TCRbeta repertoire sequencing was used to assess the specificity and breadth of SARS-CoV-2-reactive T cell receptors after Ad26.COV2.S vaccination. The TCR-sequenced set comprised around 30 samples: around 20 Ad26.COV2.S vaccine recipients, 5 placebo recipients and 8 SARS-CoV-2 convalescent individuals. Participants in the trial were split at random into five groups of five each, receiving low-dose or high-dose Ad26.COV2.S once or twice, or else placebo on both occasions. Throughout the experiments and outcome assessment, investigators stayed blinded to trial group allocation. On the study overall, not on this receptor specifically: Comparing responses between vaccine doses or regimens was not something the study was powered to do. After vaccination, spike-specific CD8+ and CD4+ T cell responses were reported to show substantial breadth. Compared with placebo recipients, Ad26.COV2.S recipients showed higher spike-specific TCR breadth (P = 0.0014). The authors noted that total T cell responses may have been underestimated by the TCR breadth and depth analyses. Non-spike TCR breadth was comparable between vaccine and placebo recipients, consistent with the vaccine containing only spike.

V was cut back by 5 bases and J by 0 bases, leaving a gap of 16 bases between them. The CDR3 contains 16 residues, cysteine and phenylalanine counted. The CDR3 DNA has 48 bases and is translated from base 1. The CDR1 and CDR2 encoded by the germline V gene are SGHTA and FQGNSA. TCRbeta CDR3 regions were sequenced with the immunoSEQ Assay. After extraction, genomic DNA underwent amplification by bias-controlled multiplex PCR, followed by high-throughput sequencing. The study's own analysis went as follows. To quantify the absolute abundance of each unique TCRbeta CDR3 region, sequences were collapsed and filtered. T cell fraction was estimated by normalizing TCRbeta template counts to usable DNA, which was measured by amplifying reference genes present in all nucleated cells. Repertoire TCRs were annotated as SARS-CoV-2-specific by exact matching of V gene, CDR3 amino acid sequence and J gene to a known reactive TCR set. The reference SARS-CoV-2 TCR set came from MIRA and was filtered for enrichment in COVID-19-positive ImmuneCODE repertoires, removing public or cross-reactive TCRs. Drawing on the MIRA antigens, annotated TCRs were analysed further at the level of specific ORF or position within ORF. Depth was the summed frequency of annotated unique rearrangements, while breadth was defined as annotated unique rearrangements over total unique productive rearrangements. Two-sided Wilcoxon rank-sum tests were applied when comparing TCR breadth between groups. TCRdb limited this immuneACCESS table to in-frame rearrangements with V and J called. A share of clones is missing; checked studies link under half to unresolved V genes, and the rest is unexplained. The V and J calls and the clone size are those of that table, but D and trimming were determined from the DNA. In all, the sample holds over 400,000 clones, and less than 95% of those were seen once. Of the sample, around 4.2% falls within the top ten clones.

With regard to this clone: Its antigen remains unidentified. Within one base of it there is no much larger clone, and no base qualities were kept.

According to the study, the label for this sample's treatment or condition signals: 15 to 20 received Ad26.COV2.S at low or high dose, single or two shots; 5 received placebo; per-sample allocation not given. Repertoires of vaccine and placebo recipients were sequenced from samples collected on day 63 after the first injection. Cohort 1b enrolled about two dozen adults aged 18-55 years at a single site in Boston, USA, between 29 July and 7 August 2020. Ad26.COV2.S was a replication-incompetent adenovirus type 26 vector that expressed a prefusion-stabilized SARS-CoV-2 spike protein derived from the original Wuhan strain.

The sequences come from peripheral blood, collected in a trial of Ad26.COV2.S vaccine versus placebo. The receptor was isolated from a person aged 18-60 years who received the Ad26.COV2.S COVID-19 vaccine or a placebo. The V gene is TRBV7-2 and the J gene is TRBJ2-5; no D segment can be confidently identified. The DNA is TGTGCCAGCAGCCCGGGCCTCCGCATCAACCAAGAGACCCAGTACTTC. Translated, this gives CASSPGLRINQETQYF.